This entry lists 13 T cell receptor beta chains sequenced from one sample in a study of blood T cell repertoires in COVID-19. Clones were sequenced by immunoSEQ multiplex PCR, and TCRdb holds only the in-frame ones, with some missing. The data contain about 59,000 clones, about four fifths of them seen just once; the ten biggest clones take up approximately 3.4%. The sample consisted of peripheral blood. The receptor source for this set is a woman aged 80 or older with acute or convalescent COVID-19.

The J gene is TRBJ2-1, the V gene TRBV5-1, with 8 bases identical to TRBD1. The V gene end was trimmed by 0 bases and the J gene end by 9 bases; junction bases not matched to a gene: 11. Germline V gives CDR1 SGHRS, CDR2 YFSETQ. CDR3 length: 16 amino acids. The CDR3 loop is CASSLVAGGPLREQFF. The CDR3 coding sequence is TGCGCCAGCAGCTTGGTTGCAGGGGGCCCCTTGCGTGAGCAGTTCTTC.

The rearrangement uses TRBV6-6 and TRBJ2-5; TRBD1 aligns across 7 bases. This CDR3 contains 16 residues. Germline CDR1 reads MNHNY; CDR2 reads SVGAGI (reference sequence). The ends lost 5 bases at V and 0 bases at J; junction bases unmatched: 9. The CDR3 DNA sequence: TGTGCCAGCAGTGCCATCGTGGGACAGTACCAAGAGACCCAGTACTTC. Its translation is CASSAIVGQYQETQYF.

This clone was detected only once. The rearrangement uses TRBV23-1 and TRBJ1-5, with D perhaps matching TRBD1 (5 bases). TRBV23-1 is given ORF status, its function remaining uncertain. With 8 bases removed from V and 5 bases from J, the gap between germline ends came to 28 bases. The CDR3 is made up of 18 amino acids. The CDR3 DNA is TGCGCCAGCCCCCAATCCCAGGGTGCCCCCAATGCACATCAGCCCCAGCATTTT. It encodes CASPQSQGAPNAHQPQHF.

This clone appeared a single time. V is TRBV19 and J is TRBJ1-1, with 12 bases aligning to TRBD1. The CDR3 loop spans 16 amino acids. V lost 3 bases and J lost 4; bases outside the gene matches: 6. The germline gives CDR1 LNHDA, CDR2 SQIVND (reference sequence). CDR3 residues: CASSMGQGAYGTEAFF. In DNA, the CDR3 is TGTGCCAGTAGTATGGGACAGGGGGCGTACGGCACTGAAGCTTTCTTT.

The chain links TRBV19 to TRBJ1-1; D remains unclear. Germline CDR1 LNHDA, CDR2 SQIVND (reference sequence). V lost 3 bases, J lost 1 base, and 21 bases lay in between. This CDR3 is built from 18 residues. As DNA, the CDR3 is TGTGCCAGTAGTATTGCCTCCGGAGGTGGTGCCGGGAACACTGAAGCTTTCTTT. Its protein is CASSIASGGGAGNTEAFF.

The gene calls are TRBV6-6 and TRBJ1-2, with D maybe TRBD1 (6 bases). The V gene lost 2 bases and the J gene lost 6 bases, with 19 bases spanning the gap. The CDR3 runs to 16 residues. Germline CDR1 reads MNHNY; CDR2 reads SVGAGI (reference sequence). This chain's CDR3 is CASSYGFLRGSDGYTF. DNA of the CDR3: TGTGCCAGCAGTTACGGTTTCCTAAGGGGGTCGGATGGCTACACCTTC.

CDR3 DNA: TGTGCCAGCTCACCACCGTCAAGCACAGATACGCAGTATTTT. Its translation: CASSPPSSTDTQYF. The rearrangement joins TRBV18 to TRBJ2-3; D uncertain. Trimming pared 0 bases from V and 0 bases from J, leaving 4 bases between. The germline gives CDR1 KGHSH, CDR2 LQKENI. The CDR3 runs 14 residues. Variable domain in full (rest from reference TRBV18 and TRBJ2-3): NAGVMQNPRHLVRRRGQEARLRCSPMKGHSHVYWYRQLPEEGLKFMVYLQKENIIDESGMPKERFSAEFPKEGPSILRIQQVVRGDSAAYFCASSPPSSTDTQYFGPGTRLTVL.

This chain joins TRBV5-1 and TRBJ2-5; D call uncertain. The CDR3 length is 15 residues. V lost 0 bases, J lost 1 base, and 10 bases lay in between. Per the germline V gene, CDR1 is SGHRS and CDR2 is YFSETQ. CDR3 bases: TGCGCCAGCAGCTTGGGCCTACTCCGCCAAGAGACCCAGTACTTC. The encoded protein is CASSLGLLRQETQYF.

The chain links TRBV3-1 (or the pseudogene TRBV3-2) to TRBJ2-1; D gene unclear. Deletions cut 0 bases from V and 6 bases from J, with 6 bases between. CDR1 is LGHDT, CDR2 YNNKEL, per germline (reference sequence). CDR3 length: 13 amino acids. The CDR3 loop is CASSQDLRNEQFF. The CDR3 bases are TGTGCCAGCAGCCAAGATCTGCGCAATGAGCAGTTCTTC.

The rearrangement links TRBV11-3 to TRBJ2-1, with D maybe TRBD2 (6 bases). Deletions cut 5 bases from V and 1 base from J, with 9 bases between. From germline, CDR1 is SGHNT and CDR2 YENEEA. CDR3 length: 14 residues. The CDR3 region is CASSPGGSYNEQFF. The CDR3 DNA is TGTGCCAGCAGCCCCGGGGGTTCCTACAATGAGCAGTTCTTC.

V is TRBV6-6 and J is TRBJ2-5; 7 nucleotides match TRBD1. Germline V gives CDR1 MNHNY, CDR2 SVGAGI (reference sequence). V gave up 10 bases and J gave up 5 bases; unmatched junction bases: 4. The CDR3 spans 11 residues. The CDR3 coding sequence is TGTGCCACGCAGGGGGACGAGACCCAGTACTTC. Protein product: CATQGDETQYF.

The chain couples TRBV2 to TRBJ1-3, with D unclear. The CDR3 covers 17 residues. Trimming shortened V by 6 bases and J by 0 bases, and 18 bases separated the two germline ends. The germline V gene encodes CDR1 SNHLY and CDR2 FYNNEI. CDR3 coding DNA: TGTGCCAGCAGCCCCGCTGCACTCCTGAGCTCTGGAAACACCATATATTTT. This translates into CASSPAALLSSGNTIYF.

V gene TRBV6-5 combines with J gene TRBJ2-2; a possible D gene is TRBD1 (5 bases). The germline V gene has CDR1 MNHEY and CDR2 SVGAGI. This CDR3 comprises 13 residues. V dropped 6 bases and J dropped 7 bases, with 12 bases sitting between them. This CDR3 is CASSPRVSGELFF. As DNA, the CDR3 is TGTGCCAGCAGCCCCAGGGTTAGCGGGGAGCTGTTTTTT.